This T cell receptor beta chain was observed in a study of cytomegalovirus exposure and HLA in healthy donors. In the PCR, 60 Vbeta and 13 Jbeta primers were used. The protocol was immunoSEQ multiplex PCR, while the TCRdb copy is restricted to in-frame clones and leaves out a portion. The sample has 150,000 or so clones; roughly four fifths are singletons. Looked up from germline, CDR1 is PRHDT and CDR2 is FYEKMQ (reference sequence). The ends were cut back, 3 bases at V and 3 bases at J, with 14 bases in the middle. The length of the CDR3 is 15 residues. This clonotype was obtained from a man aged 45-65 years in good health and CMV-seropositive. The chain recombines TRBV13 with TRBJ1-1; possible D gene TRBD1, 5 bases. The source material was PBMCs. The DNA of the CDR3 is TGTGCCAGCAGCTTTAGTAGGGGAGGTGACACTGAAGCTTTCTTT. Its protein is CASSFSRGGDTEAFF.